This is a list of T cell receptor beta chains from one sample in a study of shared clonotypes between healthy human individuals. Measured with immunoSEQ multiplex PCR; TCRdb has only the in-frame clones, and not every one. The repertoire holds roughly 1,000,000 clones, more than 75% seen once, with about 0.52% in the top ten. Sample: memory CD4+ T cells from PBMCs. The receptors derive from a man in his late teens or twenties in good health. Some clones in this sample may be carry-over from other donors' samples. CDR3s include the opening cysteine and the closing phenylalanine or tryptophan. Each record gives: D gene, CDR3 length, clone size, V gene, J gene, CDR3 DNA, CDR3 protein. D genes are given only for firm matches. The listing skips clone size in some rows; elsewhere it reads once, few, many or a size class.

D gene: .; CDR3 length: 14; clone size: .; V gene: TRBV29-1; J gene: TRBJ2-5; CDR3 DNA: TGCAGCGTTCAGAGAGGGGGGAAGGGAGAGACCCAGTACTTC; CDR3 protein: CSVQRGGKGETQYF
D gene: TRBD1; CDR3 length: 12; clone size: .; V gene: TRBV7-2; J gene: TRBJ1-2; CDR3 DNA: TGTGCCAGCAGGACAGGGGTACGTGGCTACACCTTC; CDR3 protein: CASRTGVRGYTF
D gene: .; CDR3 length: 16; clone size: few; V gene: TRBV23-1; J gene: TRBJ1-1; CDR3 DNA: TGCGCCAGCAGTCAATCGGAGAGACGGGTGAACACTGAAGCTTTCTTT; CDR3 protein: CASSQSERRVNTEAFF
D gene: TRBD2; CDR3 length: 15; clone size: .; V gene: TRBV2; J gene: TRBJ2-2; CDR3 DNA: TGTGCCAGCAGACGACTAGCAACGAACACCGGGGAGCTGTTTTTT; CDR3 protein: CASRRLATNTGELFF
D gene: .; CDR3 length: 15; clone size: .; V gene: TRBV4-3; J gene: TRBJ2-7; CDR3 DNA: TGCGCCAGCAGCCGGGGACTCTTTAACTCCTACGAGCAGTACTTC; CDR3 protein: CASSRGLFNSYEQYF
D gene: .; CDR3 length: 13; clone size: .; V gene: TRBV4-2; J gene: TRBJ2-2; CDR3 DNA: TGTGCCAGCAGCCAAGATTCTGTTCGGGAGCTGTTTTTT; CDR3 protein: CASSQDSVRELFF
D gene: .; CDR3 length: 14; clone size: few; V gene: TRBV6-6; J gene: TRBJ2-3; CDR3 DNA: TGTGCCAGCGGGGGGTGGGGTGGCACAGATACGCAGTATTTT; CDR3 protein: CASGGWGGTDTQYF
D gene: .; CDR3 length: 12; clone size: many; V gene: TRBV29-1; J gene: TRBJ2-1; CDR3 DNA: TGCAGCGTCCGACAGGCCGCTGGTGAGCAGTTCTTC; CDR3 protein: CSVRQAAGEQFF
D gene: .; CDR3 length: 14; clone size: .; V gene: TRBV27; J gene: TRBJ1-1; CDR3 DNA: TGTGCCAGCAGTTTTGGATCAGTAGGTACTGAAGCTTTCTTT; CDR3 protein: CASSFGSVGTEAFF
D gene: TRBD2; CDR3 length: 15; clone size: once; V gene: TRBV6-6; J gene: TRBJ2-3; CDR3 DNA: TGTGCCAGCAGGCCCAGCGGGAGTAGAACAGATACGCAGTATTTT; CDR3 protein: CASRPSGSRTDTQYF
D gene: .; CDR3 length: 12; clone size: .; V gene: TRBV5-6; J gene: TRBJ2-5; CDR3 DNA: TGTGCCAGCGGCCTCGGCAGGGAGACCCAGTACTTC; CDR3 protein: CASGLGRETQYF
D gene: TRBD1; CDR3 length: 17; clone size: many; V gene: TRBV18; J gene: TRBJ1-4; CDR3 DNA: TGTGCCAGCTCACCAGCGTTTGACAGGGGGCGCTGGGAAAAACTGTTTTTT; CDR3 protein: CASSPAFDRGRWEKLFF
D gene: .; CDR3 length: 15; clone size: .; V gene: TRBV9; J gene: TRBJ1-1; CDR3 DNA: TGTGCCAGCAGCGCTCCGGGACAACTGAACACTGAAGCTTTCTTT; CDR3 protein: CASSAPGQLNTEAFF
D gene: .; CDR3 length: 16; clone size: .; V gene: TRBV11-2; J gene: TRBJ2-2; CDR3 DNA: TGTGCCAGCAGCTTGATGGGCTTTATGAACACCGGGGAGCTGTTTTTT; CDR3 protein: CASSLMGFMNTGELFF
D gene: .; CDR3 length: 15; clone size: .; V gene: TRBV5-8; J gene: TRBJ2-3; CDR3 DNA: TGTGCCAGCAGCTTGGAGTTGGGACGCACAGATACGCAGTATTTT; CDR3 protein: CASSLELGRTDTQYF
D gene: TRBD2; CDR3 length: 17; clone size: .; V gene: TRBV18; J gene: TRBJ2-1; CDR3 DNA: TGTGCCAGCTCATCGACGACTAGCGGGAGCTCCTACAATGAGCAGTTCTTC; CDR3 protein: CASSSTTSGSSYNEQFF
D gene: .; CDR3 length: 15; clone size: .; V gene: TRBV27; J gene: TRBJ2-2; CDR3 DNA: TGTGCCAGCAGCCCCCAGAGGGGGAGTAGCGGGGAGCTGTTTTTT; CDR3 protein: CASSPQRGSSGELFF
D gene: TRBD2; CDR3 length: 14; clone size: .; V gene: TRBV10-2; J gene: TRBJ2-7; CDR3 DNA: TGCGCCAGCAGAATAGGACTAGCGGGGTACGAGCAGTACTTC; CDR3 protein: CASRIGLAGYEQYF
D gene: .; CDR3 length: 15; clone size: .; V gene: TRBV6-6; J gene: TRBJ2-7; CDR3 DNA: TGTGCCAGCACCCCGAAAAGGGAACCATCCTACGAGCAGTACTTC; CDR3 protein: CASTPKREPSYEQYF
D gene: .; CDR3 length: 12; clone size: .; V gene: TRBV5-1; J gene: TRBJ2-5; CDR3 DNA: TGCGCCAGCAGCCAATTACTGGGGACCCAGTACTTC; CDR3 protein: CASSQLLGTQYF
D gene: .; CDR3 length: 14; clone size: .; V gene: TRBV5-5; J gene: TRBJ1-2; CDR3 DNA: TGTGCCAGCAGCTTGGGGGCAGGGGCATTCGGCTACACCTTC; CDR3 protein: CASSLGAGAFGYTF
D gene: .; CDR3 length: 14; clone size: .; V gene: TRBV14; J gene: TRBJ1-2; CDR3 DNA: TGTGCCAGCAGCCAAGATACGAGGATTGGGGGCTACACCTTC; CDR3 protein: CASSQDTRIGGYTF